This TCR beta chain stems from a study of Ad26.COV2.S vaccination and SARS-CoV-2 variants. Study results and limitations: Participants in the vaccine arm had higher spike-specific TCR breadth; placebo recipients had lower. Total responses of T cells may have been underestimated by the analyses of TCR breadth and depth. It was reported that spike-specific CD8+ and CD4+ T cell responses were substantially broad after vaccination. Breadth of non-spike TCRs did not differ between vaccinees and placebo recipients.

With regard to this clone: Its antigen is as yet unknown.

The germline V gene encodes CDR1 MNHEY and CDR2 SMNVEV (reference sequence). CDR3 length: 13 amino acids. V was trimmed by 5 bases and J by 2 bases, leaving 8 bases between them. Sequenced by immunoSEQ multiplex PCR; TCRdb stores in-frame clones only, minus some. The sample consists of around 370,000 clones, about 90% of them appearing once. This chain links TRBV27 with TRBJ2-3, with unresolved D. The clonotype was recovered from a human donor who had recovered from COVID-19. This specimen consisted of peripheral blood, obtained after recovery from COVID-19. In DNA form, the CDR3 reads TGTGCCAGCAGTAACGCCCTCACAGATACGCAGTATTTT. This translates into CASSNALTDTQYF.